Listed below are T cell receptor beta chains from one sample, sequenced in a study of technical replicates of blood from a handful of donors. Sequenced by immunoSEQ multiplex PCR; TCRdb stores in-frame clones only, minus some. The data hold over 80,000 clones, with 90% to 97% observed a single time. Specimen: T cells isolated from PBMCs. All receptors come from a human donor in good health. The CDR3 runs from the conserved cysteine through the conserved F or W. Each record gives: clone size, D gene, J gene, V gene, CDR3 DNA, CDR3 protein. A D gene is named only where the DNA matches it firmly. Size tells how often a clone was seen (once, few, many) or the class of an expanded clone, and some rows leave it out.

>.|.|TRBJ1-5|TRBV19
TGTGCCAGTGGCAAACAGGTTTATCAGCCCCAGCATTTT
CASGKQVYQPQHF
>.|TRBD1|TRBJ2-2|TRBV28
TGTGCCAGCAGTTTATGGACAGGGTTCGGGGAGCTGTTTTTT
CASSLWTGFGELFF
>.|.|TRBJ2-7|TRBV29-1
TGCAGCGTTGGGGAGGGGGACGAGCAGTACTTC
CSVGEGDEQYF
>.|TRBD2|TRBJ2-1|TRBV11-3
TGTGCCAGCAGCTCGGCTAGCGGGAGTTATAATGAGCAGTTCTTC
CASSSASGSYNEQFF
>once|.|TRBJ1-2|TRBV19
TGTGCCAGTAGTGTAGCAGGAAGTGGCTACACCTTC
CASSVAGSGYTF
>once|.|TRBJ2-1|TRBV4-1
TGCGCCAGCAGCCAATCTAGCGTCTCCTACAATGAGCAGTTCTTC
CASSQSSVSYNEQFF
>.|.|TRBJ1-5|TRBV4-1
TGCGCCAGCAGCCAAGATGAATTGGGGAGTCGACAGCCCCAGCATTTT
CASSQDELGSRQPQHF
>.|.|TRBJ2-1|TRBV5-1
TGCGCCAGTCAGAGGAGTCAGGAGCAGTTCTTC
CASQRSQEQFF
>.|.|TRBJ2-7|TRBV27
TGTGCCAGCAGCCCAGGGCAGGTCCTCTCCTACGAGCAGTACTTC
CASSPGQVLSYEQYF
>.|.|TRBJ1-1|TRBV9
TGTGCCAGCAGCCCGGCACAGGGTAGAAACACTGAAGCTTTCTTT
CASSPAQGRNTEAFF
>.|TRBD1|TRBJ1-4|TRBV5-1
TGCGCCAGCAGCTTGGCAGGGGGCACTAATGAAAAACTGTTTTTT
CASSLAGGTNEKLFF
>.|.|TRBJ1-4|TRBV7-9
TGTGCCAGCAGCTTAGCGTGGGGGCATGAAAAACTGTTTTTT
CASSLAWGHEKLFF
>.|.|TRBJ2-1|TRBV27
TGTGCCAGCAGTATTAGCGCGACTTTCTACAATGAGCAGTTCTTC
CASSISATFYNEQFF
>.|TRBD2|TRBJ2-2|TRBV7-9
TGTGCCAGCAGCTTCTATCATGTTCTAGCGGGAGATGACCCCGGGGAGCTGTTTTTT
CASSFYHVLAGDDPGELFF
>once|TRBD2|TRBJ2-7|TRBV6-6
TGTGCCAGCAGTTACTCGATACGGGACTACTCCTACGAGCAGTACTTC
CASSYSIRDYSYEQYF
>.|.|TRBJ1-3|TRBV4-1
TGCGCCAGCAGCCACGCCCAAGATTGGCACAACACCATATATTTT
CASSHAQDWHNTIYF
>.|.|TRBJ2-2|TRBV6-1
TGTGCCAGCAGCCTAGAGGCTCATGCCGGGGAGCTGTTTTTT
CASSLEAHAGELFF
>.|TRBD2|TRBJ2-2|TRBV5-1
TGCGCCAGCAGCTTGACTAGCGGGAACACCGGGGAGCTGTTTTTT
CASSLTSGNTGELFF
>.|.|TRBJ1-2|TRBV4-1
TGCGCCAGCAGCCACGCACAACACCCCCAGTTGGACTATGGCTACACCTTC
CASSHAQHPQLDYGYTF
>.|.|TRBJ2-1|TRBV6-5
TGTGCCAGCAGCGTTCAGGGTTTTGGAGAGCAGTTCTTC
CASSVQGFGEQFF
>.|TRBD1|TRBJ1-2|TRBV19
TGTGCCAGTAGTATAGTAGGGCAGGGGGCTCGGTATGGCTACACCTTC
CASSIVGQGARYGYTF
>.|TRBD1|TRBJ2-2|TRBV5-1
TGCGCCAGCAGCTTTCAGGGGGTAATCACCGGGGAGCTGTTTTTT
CASSFQGVITGELFF
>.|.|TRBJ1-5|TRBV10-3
TGTGCCATCAGTAAACAGGGAGTTGGTCAGCCCCAGCATTTT
CAISKQGVGQPQHF
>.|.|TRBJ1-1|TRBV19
TGTGCCAGTAAATCGAGGGGAGGAGACACTGAAGCTTTCTTT
CASKSRGGDTEAFF
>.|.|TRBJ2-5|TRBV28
TGTGCCAGCAGTTTAGTGAGGGCGGGGGAGACCCAGTACTTC
CASSLVRAGETQYF
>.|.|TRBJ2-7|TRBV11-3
TGTGCCAGCAGCGTATCCAGGGGCGAGCAGTACTTC
CASSVSRGEQYF
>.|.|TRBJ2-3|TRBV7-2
TGTGCCAGCAGCCCCTACACAGATACGCAGTATTTT
CASSPYTDTQYF
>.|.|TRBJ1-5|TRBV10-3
TGTGCCGTTGGGGAGGGTCAGCCCCAGCATTTT
CAVGEGQPQHF
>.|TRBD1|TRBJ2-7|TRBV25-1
TGTGCCAGCAGAGGACAGGGTATGAGCCACGAGCAGTACTTC
CASRGQGMSHEQYF
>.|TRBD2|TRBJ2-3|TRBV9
TGTGCCAGCAGCGAAAGCGGGAGCCCAGATACGCAGTATTTT
CASSESGSPDTQYF
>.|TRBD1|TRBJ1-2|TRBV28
TGTGCCAGCAGTTTGGGGACAGCCTCCTATGGCTACACCTTC
CASSLGTASYGYTF
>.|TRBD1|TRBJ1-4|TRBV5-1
TGCGCCAGCAGCTCGACCTGGCGGACAGGGGGAACTAATGAAAAACTGTTTTTT
CASSSTWRTGGTNEKLFF
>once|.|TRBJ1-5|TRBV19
TGTGCCAGTAGTATCCAGGACAAATACTACGATAGCAATCAGCCCCAGCATTTT
CASSIQDKYYDSNQPQHF
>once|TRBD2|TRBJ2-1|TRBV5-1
TGCGCCAGCAGCTCCGGGACTAGCGGTCGGGATGAGCAGTTCTTC
CASSSGTSGRDEQFF
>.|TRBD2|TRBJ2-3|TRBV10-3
TGTGCCATTGGGGTAGGGACTAGCGGAACAGATACGCAGTATTTT
CAIGVGTSGTDTQYF
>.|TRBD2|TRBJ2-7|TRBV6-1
TGTGCCAGCAGTGAAGCCTTAGAGGGACTAGCCTACGAGCAGTACTTC
CASSEALEGLAYEQYF
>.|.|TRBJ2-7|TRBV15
TGTGCCACCAGCAGGAAGGGGGATTCGGCCGAGCAGTACTTC
CATSRKGDSAEQYF
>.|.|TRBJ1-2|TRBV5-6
TGTGCCAGCAGCCCTTGGTCCAGGGAAGGCTACACCTTC
CASSPWSREGYTF
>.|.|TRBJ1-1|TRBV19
TGTGCCAGTAGTAGAGCGGGGATCACTGAAGCTTTCTTT
CASSRAGITEAFF
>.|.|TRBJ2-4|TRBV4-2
TGTGCCAGCAGCCAACGGTCGCGTGTAACCAAAAACATTCAGTACTTC
CASSQRSRVTKNIQYF
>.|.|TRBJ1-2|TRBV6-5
TGTGCCAGCAGTTACGGCGGACGGACTAATGGCTACACCTTC
CASSYGGRTNGYTF
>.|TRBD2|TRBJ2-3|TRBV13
TGTGCCAGCAGCTCCCCTAGCGGGAGGAAGGCCACAGATACGCAGTATTTT
CASSSPSGRKATDTQYF
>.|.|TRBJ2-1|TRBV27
TGTGCCAGCGGCTATAGCAACGCGAATGAGCAGTTCTTC
CASGYSNANEQFF